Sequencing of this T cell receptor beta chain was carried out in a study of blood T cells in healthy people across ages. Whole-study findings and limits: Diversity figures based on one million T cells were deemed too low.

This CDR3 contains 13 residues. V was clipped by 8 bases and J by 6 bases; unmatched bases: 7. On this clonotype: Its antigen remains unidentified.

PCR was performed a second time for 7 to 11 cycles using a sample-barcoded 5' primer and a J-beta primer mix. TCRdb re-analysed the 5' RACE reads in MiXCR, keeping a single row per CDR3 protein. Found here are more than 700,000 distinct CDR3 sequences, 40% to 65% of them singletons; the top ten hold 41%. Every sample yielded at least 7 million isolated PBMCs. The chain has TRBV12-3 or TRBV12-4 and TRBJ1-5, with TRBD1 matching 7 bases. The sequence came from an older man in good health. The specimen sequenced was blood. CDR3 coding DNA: TGTGCCAGCCGCCAGGGGGAAGGTCAGCCCCAGCATTTT. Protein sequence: CASRQGEGQPQHF.